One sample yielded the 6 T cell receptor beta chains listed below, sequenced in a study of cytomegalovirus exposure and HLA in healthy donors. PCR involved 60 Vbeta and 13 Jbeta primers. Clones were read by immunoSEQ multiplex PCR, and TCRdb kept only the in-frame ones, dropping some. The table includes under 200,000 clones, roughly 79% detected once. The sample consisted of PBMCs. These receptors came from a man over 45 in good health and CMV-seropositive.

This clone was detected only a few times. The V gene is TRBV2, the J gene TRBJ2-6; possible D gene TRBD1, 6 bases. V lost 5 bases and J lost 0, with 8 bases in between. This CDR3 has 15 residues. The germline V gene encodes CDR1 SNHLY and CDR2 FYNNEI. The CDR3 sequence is CASSRDISGANVLTF. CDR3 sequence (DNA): TGTGCCAGCAGTCGGGACATCTCTGGGGCCAACGTCCTGACTTTC.

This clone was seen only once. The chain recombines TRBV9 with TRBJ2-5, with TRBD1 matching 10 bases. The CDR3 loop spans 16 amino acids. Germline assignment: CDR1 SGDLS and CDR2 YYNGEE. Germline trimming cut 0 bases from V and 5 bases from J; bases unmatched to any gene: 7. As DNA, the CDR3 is TGTGCCAGCAGCGTAGCTTGGGGACAGGGGAGGGAGACCCAGTACTTC. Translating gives CASSVAWGQGRETQYF. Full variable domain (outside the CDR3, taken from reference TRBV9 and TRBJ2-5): DSGVTQTPKHLITATGQRVTLRCSPRSGDLSVYWYQQSLDQGLQFLIQYYNGEERAKGNILERFSAQQFPDLHSELNLSSLELGDSALYFCASSVAWGQGRETQYFGPGTRLLVL.

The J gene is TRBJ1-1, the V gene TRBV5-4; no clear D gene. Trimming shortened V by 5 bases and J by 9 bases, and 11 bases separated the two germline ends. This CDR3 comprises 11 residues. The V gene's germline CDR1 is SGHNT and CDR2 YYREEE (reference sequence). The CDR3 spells CASSSTSQAFF. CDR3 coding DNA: TGTGCCAGCAGTTCGACATCCCAAGCTTTCTTT.

The CDR3, as DNA: TGCGCCAGCATGGGAGTCGGGCGGACTAATGAAAAACTGTTTTTT. Its protein product is CASMGVGRTNEKLFF. The rearrangement uses TRBV5-1 and TRBJ1-4; no clear D. Trimming removed 6 bases from V and 2 bases from J, with 14 bases in between. The CDR3 spans 15 residues. Germline V gives CDR1 SGHRS, CDR2 YFSETQ.

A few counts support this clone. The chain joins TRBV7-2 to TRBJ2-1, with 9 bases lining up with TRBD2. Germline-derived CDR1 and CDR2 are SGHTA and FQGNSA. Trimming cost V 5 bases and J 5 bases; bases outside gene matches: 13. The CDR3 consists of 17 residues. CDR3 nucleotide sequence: TGTGCCAGCAGCCTAGGGCCGGCGGGGGGGCCGAACAATGAGCAGTTCTTC. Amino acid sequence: CASSLGPAGGPNNEQFF.

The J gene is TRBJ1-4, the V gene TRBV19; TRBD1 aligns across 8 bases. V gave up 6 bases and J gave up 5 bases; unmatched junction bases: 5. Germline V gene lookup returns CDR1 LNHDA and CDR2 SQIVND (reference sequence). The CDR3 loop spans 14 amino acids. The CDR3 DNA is TGTGCCAGTAGGGACAGGGTCCTAAATGAAAAACTGTTTTTT. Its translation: CASRDRVLNEKLFF.